A selection of T cell receptor beta chains follows, all from one sample in a study of Ad26.COV2.S vaccination and SARS-CoV-2 variants. Assay used: immunoSEQ multiplex PCR; TCRdb lists only in-frame clones, some missing. The sample lists roughly 380,000 clones; roughly 90% were seen once. Sequencing was performed on peripheral blood, taken in a trial of Ad26.COV2.S vaccine versus placebo. These receptors all come from a person between 18 and 65 years old who received the Ad26.COV2.S COVID-19 vaccine or a placebo. Each CDR3 is given with its conserved first and last residue. D genes are given only for firm matches. Clone size is shown for a subset of rows, as once, few, many or a class of expanded clone.

j_gene	abundance	d_gene	v_gene	CDR3nt	CDR3aa
TRBJ2-3	.	.	TRBV7-8	TGTGCCAGCAGCTTACCGGGGGTCAGCACAGATACGCAGTATTTT	CASSLPGVSTDTQYF
TRBJ1-1	.	.	TRBV7-9	TGTGCCAGCAGCTTTTCTCGGGGCGCTGAAGCTTTCTTT	CASSFSRGAEAFF
TRBJ1-5	few	.	TRBV19	TGTGCCAGTAGTCCCGTTCCAGTGCGGGTTACGGAGCCCCAGCATTTT	CASSPVPVRVTEPQHF
TRBJ2-7	few	.	TRBV5-1	TGCGCCAGCAGTCAAACAGGGTCCTACGAGCAGTACTTC	CASSQTGSYEQYF
TRBJ2-7	once	.	TRBV2	TGTGCCAGCAGTCCGCGAGGGGGATACGAGCAGTACTTC	CASSPRGGYEQYF
TRBJ2-7	.	.	TRBV28	TGTGCCAGCAGTTTACCCCCCACCTACGAGCAGTACTTC	CASSLPPTYEQYF
TRBJ1-4	.	.	TRBV4-1	TGCGCCAGCAGCCAAGAAGGGGGGTTTGGGAGTGAAAAACTGTTTTTT	CASSQEGGFGSEKLFF
TRBJ2-1	.	TRBD1	TRBV18	TGTGCCAGCTCATCAACGACAGGGACCCACAATGAGCAGTTCTTC	CASSSTTGTHNEQFF
TRBJ1-6	once	.	TRBV2	TGTGCCAGCAGTCGGGACACCTACTTCTATAATTCACCCCTCCACTTT	CASSRDTYFYNSPLHF
TRBJ1-5	.	.	TRBV18	TGTGCCAGCTCACAGGCAGGGAGAAGCAATCAGCCCCAGCATTTT	CASSQAGRSNQPQHF
TRBJ2-5	.	TRBD2	TRBV5-1	TGCGCCAGCAGCTTACTAGCGGGTACCCAAGAGACCCAGTACTTC	CASSLLAGTQETQYF
TRBJ2-2	.	.	TRBV21-1	TGTGCCAGCAGCAAAAGGTCAGGTCCAAGCGCCGGGGAGCTGTTTTTT	CASSKRSGPSAGELFF
TRBJ2-1	.	TRBD1	TRBV6-2/TRBV6-3	TGTGCCAGCAGTTACGCCGGGACAGGGGTCTACAATGAGCAGTTCTTC	CASSYAGTGVYNEQFF
TRBJ2-5	.	.	TRBV5-6	TGTGCCAGCAGCTCCGGACGCCGGGAGACCCAGTACTTC	CASSSGRRETQYF
TRBJ2-1	.	TRBD2	TRBV7-8	TGTGCCAGCAGCTTAGTACTAGCGGACTACAATGAGCAGTTCTTC	CASSLVLADYNEQFF
TRBJ1-3	.	.	TRBV5-1	TGCGCCAGCAGCTTGCAGGGCGGACAATCCTCTGGAAACACCATATATTTT	CASSLQGGQSSGNTIYF
TRBJ1-6	few	.	TRBV9	TGTGCCAGCAGCGTAGGTTACGGAAGGAATTCACCCCTCCACTTT	CASSVGYGRNSPLHF
TRBJ1-4	once	TRBD1	TRBV5-1	TGCGCCAGCAGCTTGGGTCAGGGGGATGAAAAACTGTTTTTT	CASSLGQGDEKLFF
TRBJ1-6	.	.	TRBV4-3	TGCGCCAGCAGCCAAAGTTTAATACCTCCCGGTTCACCCCTCCACTTT	CASSQSLIPPGSPLHF
TRBJ2-1	few	TRBD2	TRBV6-2/TRBV6-3	TGTGCCAGCAGTTACTCGATAGTAAGCGGGGGGGCCGGGTACAATGAGCAGTTCTTC	CASSYSIVSGGAGYNEQFF
TRBJ1-6	.	TRBD1	TRBV9	TGTGCCAGCAGCTCCCCCAGGACAGGGTCCTCACCCCTCCACTTT	CASSSPRTGSSPLHF
TRBJ1-2	.	TRBD1	TRBV6-5	TGTGCCAGCAGGGACAGGGCCCTTGGTTACGATGGCTACACCTTC	CASRDRALGYDGYTF
TRBJ2-1	.	TRBD1	TRBV27	TGTGCCAGCAGTTTTCTGGGACAGGGGGCTAGCAATGAGCAGTTCTTC	CASSFLGQGASNEQFF
TRBJ1-4	once	.	TRBV21-1	TGTGCCAGCAGCCCGCCGGACCTAATTGCAACTAATGAAAAACTGTTTTTT	CASSPPDLIATNEKLFF